The T cell receptor beta chain under discussion was sequenced for a study of T cell changes during pregnancy in multiple sclerosis. CDR3 length: 15 residues. Trimming removed 5 bases at V and 4 bases at J, with 17 bases between. The germline V gene encodes CDR1 SGHVS and CDR2 FNYEAQ. Profiled with immunoSEQ multiplex PCR; TCRdb holds only in-frame clones, not every one. This sample has approximately 66,000 clones; around 90% occur once, and the top ten carry about 5.8%. This clonotype was obtained from a female donor with multiple sclerosis, enrolled in a pregnancy study. The material was CD8+ T cells from peripheral blood mononuclear cells, obtained before pregnancy. The chain couples TRBV7-6 to TRBJ1-2; D perhaps matches TRBD1 (6 bases). The CDR3 nucleotides read TGTGCCAGCAGCCCCGAGGGGGAAGGAGGCTATGGCTACACCTTC. Translating it yields CASSPEGEGGYGYTF.